This T cell receptor (beta chain) was sequenced in a study of CD8 T cells in ankylosing spondylitis. MiXCR was run by TCRdb on the 5' RACE reads, yielding one entry per CDR3 protein. The sample holds a few hundred thousand distinct CDR3 sequences; approximately 10% are singletons and the top ten take about a tenth. The trim removed 3 bases at V and 2 bases at J, leaving 3 bases unmatched. The germline V gene encodes CDR1 SGDLS and CDR2 YYNGEE. The CDR3 length is 14 residues. The material sequenced was blood, either unsorted or a sorted T cell fraction (not recorded which). The TCR originated in a female donor with ankylosing spondylitis or in good health (not recorded which). This chain joins TRBV9 and TRBJ2-7, with 9 bases identical to TRBD1. This chain's CDR3 is CASSATGGPYEQYF. The CDR3 DNA reads as TGTGCCAGCAGCGCTACAGGGGGCCCCTACGAGCAGTACTTC.